These 6 T cell receptor beta chains were all obtained from the same sample, sequenced in a study of early stage breast cancer tumors. Profiled with immunoSEQ multiplex PCR; TCRdb holds only in-frame clones, not every one. The table records around 9,800 clones, more than 60% of them present only once. The sequenced sample consisted of breast tumor tissue. These receptors were taken from a person aged 65 to 85 with breast cancer.

The chain uses TRBV5-1 and TRBJ2-7; D is possibly TRBD2 (6 bases). Trimming removed 4 bases from V and 1 base from J, with 9 bases in between. Germline assignment: CDR1 SGHRS and CDR2 YFSETQ. The CDR3 runs 13 residues. This CDR3 is CASSTGGSYEQYF. The CDR3 DNA reads as TGCGCCAGCAGCACCGGGGGTTCCTACGAGCAGTACTTC.

CDR3 loop: CASSDSMGLNQPQHF. The CDR3 DNA reads as TGTGCCAGCTCAGACTCGATGGGTCTCAATCAGCCCCAGCATTTT. V and J are TRBV18 and TRBJ1-5; D unclear. Trimming took off 5 bases at V and 3 bases at J, with 14 bases between the two ends. The CDR3 extends over 15 amino acids. Per the germline V gene, CDR1 is KGHSH and CDR2 is LQKENI. Together with reference TRBV18 and TRBJ1-5, the CDR3 gives the full variable domain: NAGVMQNPRHLVRRRGQEARLRCSPMKGHSHVYWYRQLPEEGLKFMVYLQKENIIDESGMPKERFSAEFPKEGPSILRIQQVVRGDSAAYFCASSDSMGLNQPQHFGDGTRLSIL.

This chain joins TRBV13 and TRBJ1-5; 7 bases are a match to TRBD1. Germline V gene sequence: CDR1 PRHDT, CDR2 FYEKMQ (reference sequence). V gave up 0 bases and J gave up 5 bases; unmatched junction bases: 1. The CDR3 is made up of 14 amino acids. CDR3 sequence: CASSLGGGDQPQHF. CDR3 nucleotides: TGTGCCAGCAGCTTAGGAGGGGGCGATCAGCCCCAGCATTTT.

As DNA, the CDR3 is TGTGCCAGCAGCCCCGACAGGCACAATGAGCAGTTCTTC. Its protein product is CASSPDRHNEQFF. V and J are TRBV27 and TRBJ2-1, with a possible D match to TRBD1 (6 bases). Between the trimmed V and J ends, which lost 6 bases and 5 bases, there was a span of 11 bases. The CDR3 has 13 residues. Germline V gene lookup returns CDR1 MNHEY and CDR2 SMNVEV (reference sequence).

Only a few counts were recorded for this clone. V and J are TRBV11-2 and TRBJ1-2, with D tentatively TRBD1 (6 bases). V was trimmed by 8 bases and J by 4 bases, leaving 11 bases between them. The CDR3 is 12 residues long. From germline, CDR1 is SGHAT and CDR2 FQNNGV. The CDR3 region is CASQGQFYGYTF. CDR3 nucleotides: TGTGCCAGCCAAGGACAGTTCTATGGCTACACCTTC. The full variable domain, rest sourced from reference TRBV11-2 and TRBJ1-2, is EAGVAQSPRYKIIEKRQSVAFWCNPISGHATLYWYQQILGQGPKLLIQFQNNGVVDDSQLPKDRFSAERLKGVDSTLKIQPAKLEDSAVYLCASQGQFYGYTFGSGTRLTVV.

The genes are TRBV28 and TRBJ2-7; TRBD2 matches at 8 bases. The CDR3 has 14 residues. Germline assignment: CDR1 MDHEN and CDR2 SYDVKM. With 6 bases clipped from V and 5 bases from J, the junction kept 9 bases outside the gene matches. The CDR3: CASSPAGVRHEQYF. The CDR3, as DNA: TGTGCCAGCAGCCCAGCGGGAGTAAGACACGAGCAGTACTTC.